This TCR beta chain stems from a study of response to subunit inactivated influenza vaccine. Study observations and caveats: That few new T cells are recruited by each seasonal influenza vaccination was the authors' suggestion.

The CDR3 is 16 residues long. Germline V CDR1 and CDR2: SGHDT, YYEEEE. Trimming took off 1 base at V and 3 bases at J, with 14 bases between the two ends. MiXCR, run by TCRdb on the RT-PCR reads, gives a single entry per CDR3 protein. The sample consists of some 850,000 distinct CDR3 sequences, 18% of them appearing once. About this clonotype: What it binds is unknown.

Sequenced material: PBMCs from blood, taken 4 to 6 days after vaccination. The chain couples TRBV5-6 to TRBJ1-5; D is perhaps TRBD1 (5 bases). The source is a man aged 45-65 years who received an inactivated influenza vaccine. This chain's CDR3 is CASSLQTQGTNQPQHF. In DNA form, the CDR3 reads TGTGCCAGCAGCTTGCAAACCCAAGGGACCAATCAGCCCCAGCATTTT.